Described below is a single TCR beta chain sequence and its context. What it binds is not known. The germline gene is not matched at one end of the junction; a read error may be the cause. These data belong to a study of regulatory T cells in long-lasting Graves disease. As for the study in general: Less than 3 months of antithyroid drugs had been taken by newly diagnosed Graves' patients. Whole-study findings and limits: TCR diversity in persistent Graves' patients was below that of newly diagnosed ones. Patients with persistent disease showed a bias toward TRBV28, TRBJ1-2 and TRBJ2-5.

According to the study, TCR beta libraries were built with iRepertoire HTBI primers and CDR3-region Arm-PCR. TCRdb used MiXCR to reprocess the multiplex PCR reads, holding one entry per CDR3 protein. The table has about 300,000 distinct CDR3 sequences, over 15% seen once. The CDR3 is 14 residues long. CDR1 is MGHDK and CDR2 is SYGVNS in the germline V gene. The time point here: newly diagnosed GD, antithyroid drugs for less than 3 months. Scientists built the TCR library using RNA that was extracted from PBMCs. The rearrangement links TRBV25-1 to TRBJ2-1, with unresolved D. This clonotype was obtained from a female donor with Graves disease. Sequenced material: peripheral blood mononuclear cells (PBMCs), taken at new diagnosis, from a patient treated with antithyroid drugs. The CDR3 nucleotides are TGTGCCAGCTCTGACCCGGACGCCTACAATGAGCAGTTATTC. This encodes CASSDPDAYNEQLF.